This TCR beta chain was captured in a study of blood T cell repertoires in COVID-19. Study summary: From T cells, B-cell-depleted T cells, or PBMCs came the material, which was cDNA or gDNA.

Per the study methods: From reference gene primer amplification, estimates of nucleated cell counts were derived. Produced via immunoSEQ multiplex PCR; TCRdb's table is partial and in-frame only. V, J and clone size are taken as reported in that table, and D and trimming were inferred from the DNA itself. The table records under 300,000 clones, about 80% of them present only once. The sequenced material came from peripheral blood. The clonotype was recovered from a woman over 75 with active or convalescent COVID-19.

CDR3 DNA: TGTGCCAGCAGCTTAAAACAGGGCCCTAATGAAAAACTGTTTTTT. Its protein product is CASSLKQGPNEKLFF. V gene TRBV5-4 combines with J gene TRBJ1-4; a weak D match, TRBD1 (6 bases). V was shortened by 2 bases and J by 3 bases, with 11 bases between the two germline ends. The CDR3 spans 15 residues. Germline assignment: CDR1 SGHNT and CDR2 YYREEE (reference sequence).